Listed here is a single TCR beta chain. Base qualities are not recorded, but no much larger clone differs from it by a single base. The data belong to a study of T cells after yellow fever vaccination (dated by TCRdb to between 2017 and 2020). Describing the broader study: Staining for CD3, CD45RA, CCR7 and CD95 was used to sort memory subsets (EM, EMRA, CM and Tscm) on a BD FACS Aria III. Bulk TCR alpha and beta repertoires were sequenced longitudinally to track T-cell clones before and after primary and booster YFV17D yellow fever vaccination. Two healthy male donors, one aged 18 to 30 and one aged 30 to 40 years, made up the cohort. Libraries from fractions with low cell numbers were prepared with the SMART-Seq v4 Ultra Low Input RNA kit. Memory subsets were sorted on days 0, 15 and 45 and at 18 months after primary vaccination, and on days 0, 15 and 45 after the 30-year booster. Blood samples were taken at several timepoints before and after primary and secondary immunization, and bulk PBMC replicates and cell subsets were isolated.

The treatment or condition tag for this specimen amounts to: live attenuated yellow fever vaccine strain. A standard Ficoll-Paque protocol was used to isolate PBMCs from peripheral blood. The RNeasy Micro Kit was used to extract RNA from sorted memory subsets. Here is what the overall study found, with its caveats: FACS-sorted repertoires could contain abundant contaminating clonotypes from the bulk population, so computational filtering was required. On day 0, almost all vaccine-responding clonotypes were found to be below detection in the sorted memory subsets. A small fraction of clonotypes appeared in both the CD4 and CD8 compartments, likely as a result of convergent recombination. The secondary T-cell response was weaker than the primary response but faster, peaking on day 5 instead of day 15. Because only a couple of donors were included in the study, the extent to which the findings can be generalized is limited. After the booster, most clones that had expanded after primary vaccination were detected again (almost 97% of CD4 and roughly nine tenths of CD8), suggesting broad maintenance of memory.

The CDR3, cysteine through phenylalanine, is 17 amino acids long. Just CDR3 DNA is preserved here, 51 bases in frame from base 1. V loses 0 bases of germline sequence and J loses 2 bases, and the interval between the two ends is 14 bases. Sequences LGHNA (CDR1) and YSLEER (CDR2) are obtained from the germline V gene. TCR cDNA was made using 5'RACE template switching, a step that added a universal primer site and unique molecular identifiers. cDNA synthesis was primed from both the TCR alpha and TCR beta constant segments. Library amplification involved two PCR steps, and the second step added sample barcodes and sequencing adapters. Sequencing of libraries was done on Illumina HiSeq 2500 (2x100 bp) or NovaSeq (2x150 bp). Concerning the study's data processing: Reads were demultiplexed and collapsed into UMI consensus sequences with MIGEC, and V(D)J alignment was performed with MiXCR. Clonotypes responding to the vaccine were identified with edgeR on replicate PBMC samples, with the criteria of FDR below 0.01 and a log2 fold change above 5 up to day 15. Each bulk clonotype was labeled CD4 or CD8 based on which sequenced repertoire, CD4 or CD8, contained the clonotype at higher abundance. Clonotype frequencies in memory subsets were weighted by FACS-sorted cell numbers to estimate each clone's distribution across memory phenotypes. TCRdb itself trimmed the public reads at Q25 with fastp, ran MiXCR and retained productive beta chains. All rows with the same CDR3 protein become a single entry with the most common DNA and genes. V and J calls and clone size were set by TCRdb, not the authors. Present in this sample are about 30,000 distinct CDR3 sequences, about 6% of which were seen just once. The ten most abundant clones make up roughly 25% of the sample.

This chain is built from TRBV4-3 and TRBJ2-1; the best D guess is TRBD2, with 6 bases matching. This clonotype was obtained from a man younger than 40 who received the YFV17D yellow fever vaccine. The sequencing here drew on PBMCs, either bulk or a sorted T-cell subset (CD4+, CD8+, memory, or dextramer-sorted; not recorded which), taken on the day of the yellow fever booster vaccination. The CDR3 amino acid sequence is: CASSQEFPSETYNEQFF. The DNA reads as follows: TGCGCCAGCAGCCAAGAATTTCCTAGCGAAACCTACAATGAGCAGTTCTTC.